This T cell receptor beta chain was sequenced for a study of blood T cell repertoires in COVID-19. Study-wide background: From the United States, Italy and Spain came samples of acute and convalescent COVID-19. Sample material is recorded as cDNA or gDNA derived from T cells, B-cell-depleted T cells, or PBMCs.

In the authors' methods: Quantification of nucleated cells was approximated via reference gene primer amplification. Sequencing used immunoSEQ multiplex PCR; TCRdb keeps in-frame clones, though not all of them. V and J calls and clone size are as listed in that table; D and trimming were resolved from the DNA. The table lists 120,000 or so clones, around nine tenths of them singletons. In this sample, this clone turned up once. The receptor comes from a woman of 80 years or more with acute or convalescent COVID-19. The source material was peripheral blood.

CDR3 sequence: CASSQLGSQPQHF. The CDR3 DNA is TGTGCCAGCAGTCAACTAGGTAGTCAGCCCCAGCATTTT. The chain carries TRBV28 and TRBJ1-5; D is uncertain. Looked up from germline, CDR1 is MDHEN and CDR2 is SYDVKM. CDR3 length: 13 amino acids. V was trimmed by 5 bases and J by 6 bases, leaving 11 bases between them.